These 26 T cell receptor beta chains were all obtained from the same sample, sequenced in a study of OX40 agonist ivuxolimab in advanced cancers. Profiling relied on immunoSEQ multiplex PCR, and the TCRdb table lists in-frame clones only, not all of them. The data contain approximately 60,000 clones, approximately 90% of them singletons. Material: CD4+ or CD8+ T cells sorted from blood, obtained in a trial of the OX40 agonist ivuxolimab. Receptor source: an adult with an advanced solid tumor such as melanoma, head and neck, liver or kidney cancer.

V usage is TRBV28 and J usage is TRBJ2-7; TRBD1 agrees at 10 bases. V was clipped by 10 bases and J by 6 bases; unmatched bases: 18. The CDR3 consists of 16 residues. The germline CDR1 and CDR2 sequences are MDHEN and SYDVKM. The CDR3 bases are TGTGCCATCTCTGACCCGGTGGGGACAGGGGCGGTCGAGCAGTACTTC. This gives the protein CAISDPVGTGAVEQYF.

This chain links TRBV13 with TRBJ2-3, with 10 nucleotides matching TRBD1. The CDR3 extends over 17 amino acids. CDR1 and CDR2 (germline): PRHDT, FYEKMQ (reference sequence). Trimming took 2 bases from V and 3 from J; bases not matched to a gene: 8. CDR3 amino acids: CASSLFVGDRGTDTQYF. The DNA of the CDR3 is TGTGCCAGCAGCTTATTTGTGGGGGACAGGGGAACAGATACGCAGTATTTT.

The chain joins TRBV10-2 to TRBJ1-5; 10 bases are shared with TRBD1. Looked up from germline, CDR1 is WSHSY and CDR2 is SAAADI. The trim removed 1 base at V and 1 base at J, leaving 1 base unmatched. The CDR3 has 16 residues. Here the CDR3 DNA reads TGCGCCAGCAGTGAGTGGGACAGGGGAAGCAATCAGCCCCAGCATTTT. It codes for CASSEWDRGSNQPQHF.

The chain couples TRBV30 to TRBJ1-1, with a weak D call TRBD1 (5 bases). Germline loops: CDR1 GTSNPN, CDR2 SVGIG (reference sequence). V shed 7 bases and J shed 5 bases, with 23 bases lying between them. The CDR3 consists of 15 residues. DNA for the CDR3: TGTGCCTACCCTGGGGACGTTGCCCGAGGTACTGAAGCTTTCTTT. Translated, it gives CAYPGDVARGTEAFF. The full variable domain, its missing parts supplied by reference TRBV30 and TRBJ1-1, is SQTIHQWPATLVQPVGSPLSLECTVEGTSNPNLYWYRQAAGRGLQLLFYSVGIGQISSEVPQNLSASRPQDRQFILSSKKLLLSDSGFYLCAYPGDVARGTEAFFGQGTRLTVV.

V gene TRBV7-9 combines with J gene TRBJ1-5; 8 bases are shared with TRBD1. J gave up 11 bases and V 6 bases, and 15 bases lay outside the gene matches. The CDR3 runs to 15 residues. Germline loops: CDR1 SEHNR, CDR2 FQNEAQ (reference sequence). CDR3 residues: CASSSEGQGALAQHF. In DNA, the CDR3 is TGTGCCAGCAGTTCGGAGGGCCAGGGGGCCTTGGCCCAGCATTTT.

The chain uses TRBV13 and TRBJ2-5; the D is unclear. The germline V gene has CDR1 PRHDT and CDR2 FYEKMQ (reference sequence). Trimming pared 0 bases from V and 5 bases from J, leaving 7 bases between. This CDR3 is built from 13 residues. For the CDR3, the DNA is TGTGCCAGCAGCTTAGGGGGATCGGAGACCCAGTACTTC. Protein product: CASSLGGSETQYF.

The gene calls are TRBV7-9 and TRBJ2-1, with D maybe TRBD2 (6 bases). The germline CDR1 and CDR2 sequences are SEHNR and FQNEAQ (reference sequence). The CDR3 is 15 residues long. Trimming stripped 0 bases from V and 6 bases from J, with 12 bases between. The CDR3 sequence is CASSLAPGAINEQFF. CDR3 nucleotides: TGTGCCAGCAGCTTAGCACCGGGAGCTATCAATGAGCAGTTCTTC.

V is TRBV25-1 and J is TRBJ1-1; D perhaps matches TRBD1 (6 bases). The CDR3 is 14 amino acids. Germline loops: CDR1 MGHDK, CDR2 SYGVNS. Trimming pared 2 bases from V and 5 bases from J, leaving 12 bases between. The CDR3 DNA sequence: TGTGCCAGCAGTGAACTAGGGGGGGATACTGAAGCTTTCTTT. Its protein product is CASSELGGDTEAFF.

In this sample, this clone turned up once. The CDR3 loop is CASTKQDRHSGNTIYF. The CDR3 coding sequence is TGTGCCAGTACAAAACAGGACAGGCACTCTGGAAACACCATATATTTT. This sequence joins TRBV19 and TRBJ1-3, with TRBD1 matching over 7 bases. CDR1 is LNHDA and CDR2 is SQIVND in the germline V gene (reference sequence). The V gene end was trimmed by 7 bases and the J gene end by 0 bases; junction bases not matched to a gene: 9. CDR3 length equals 16 residues.

The genes are TRBV19 and TRBJ2-1; tentative D call: TRBD1 (6 bases). Germline assignment: CDR1 LNHDA and CDR2 SQIVND (reference sequence). This CDR3 contains 11 residues. The V end lost 6 bases, the J end lost 6 bases, and 6 bases lay between the germline ends. CDR3 in amino acids: CASRGGNEQFF. The DNA of the CDR3 is TGTGCCAGTAGAGGGGGCAATGAGCAGTTCTTC.

The chain combines TRBV11-3 with TRBJ2-2; D gene ambiguous. The V gene lost 4 bases and the J gene lost 5 bases, with 14 bases spanning the gap. The CDR3 totals 15 residues. The germline gives CDR1 SGHNT, CDR2 YENEEA. In nucleotides, the CDR3 is TGTGCCAGCAGCTCAACGGGCAGAATGACCGGGGAGCTGTTTTTT. Amino acids: CASSSTGRMTGELFF.

The gene calls are TRBV6-1 and TRBJ2-5; 7 positions match TRBD2. With 5 bases clipped from V and 5 bases from J, the junction kept 8 bases outside the gene matches. The CDR3 has 14 amino acids. Germline V gene lookup returns CDR1 MNHNS and CDR2 SASEGT. DNA of the CDR3: TGTGCCAGCAGTCCCCGGGAGGAAGGCGAGACCCAGTACTTC. Translating gives CASSPREEGETQYF.

The V call is TRBV13, the J call TRBJ2-2; 10 bases are a match to TRBD2. The germline V gene encodes CDR1 PRHDT and CDR2 FYEKMQ (reference sequence). V shed 5 bases, J shed 3 bases, and the junction held 6 bases outside the gene matches. This CDR3 is 16 amino acids long. In DNA, the CDR3 is TGTGCCAGCAGCCATCTACTAGCGGGGCACACCGGGGAGCTGTTTTTT. It yields the protein CASSHLLAGHTGELFF.

This clone has just a few counts. The V and J genes are TRBV11-2 and TRBJ2-7, with a weak D call TRBD2 (6 bases). Germline V gene sequence: CDR1 SGHAT, CDR2 FQNNGV. V lost 5 bases to trimming and J lost 3 bases, with 14 bases between them. The CDR3 has 14 amino acids. The CDR3 protein is CASSQGETSYEQYF. The CDR3, as DNA: TGTGCCAGCAGCCAAGGGGAGACTAGCTACGAGCAGTACTTC.

The chain employs TRBV9 and TRBJ2-6; 7 positions agree with TRBD1. The CDR3 has 17 amino acids. Germline V gives CDR1 SGDLS, CDR2 YYNGEE. The V segment lost 5 bases and the J segment 5 bases; nucleotides outside the gene matches: 13. In DNA form, the CDR3 reads TGTGCCAGCAGTACAGGGGCCAACGCAGGCCGGGCCAACGTCCTGACTTTC. As protein: CASSTGANAGRANVLTF.

The genes are TRBV19 and TRBJ2-7, with D perhaps matching TRBD2 (5 bases). Trimming left V 3 bases short and J 7 bases short, with 13 bases between. Germline-derived CDR1 and CDR2 are LNHDA and SQIVND (reference sequence). The CDR3 sequence is 13 residues long. The CDR3 DNA follows: TGTGCCAGTAGTATTACCAACTGGGAGGAGCAGTACTTC. Encoded protein: CASSITNWEEQYF.

This clone was detected only once. The chain recombines TRBV11-2 with TRBJ2-7; 8 bases map to TRBD2. CDR1 SGHAT and CDR2 FQNNGV come from the germline V gene. Trimming at V came to 3 bases and at J to 5 bases, leaving 3 bases not matched to a gene. The CDR3 is 13 residues long. The CDR3 DNA reads as TGTGCCAGCAGCTTTAGGACTAGCAACGAGCAGTACTTC. Its protein product is CASSFRTSNEQYF.

The chain links TRBV15 to TRBJ2-5, with TRBD1 matching over 8 bases. The CDR3 covers 14 residues. V lost 5 bases, J lost 2 bases, and 4 bases stayed unmatched. Germline loops: CDR1 LNHNV, CDR2 YYDKDF (reference sequence). DNA of the CDR3: TGTGCCACCAGCGTAGGGACAGGTCAAGAGACCCAGTACTTC. Translating it yields CATSVGTGQETQYF.

The chain combines TRBV19 with TRBJ2-2; D ambiguous. This CDR3 has 16 amino acids. Germline lookup yields CDR1 LNHDA and CDR2 SQIVND (reference sequence). Trimming removed 6 bases at V and 0 bases at J, with 14 bases between. The CDR3 here is CASRALRDTNTGELFF. CDR3 nucleotides: TGTGCCAGTAGAGCTTTGCGCGATACGAACACCGGGGAGCTGTTTTTT.

The CDR3 nucleotides read TGCGCCAGCAGCCAAGACACCGGGACAGGGGTTTTTTACTATGGCTACACCTTC. This translates into CASSQDTGTGVFYYGYTF. The chain is built from TRBV4-1 and TRBJ1-2; 10 positions agree with TRBD1. CDR1 is MGHRA, CDR2 YSYEKL, per germline. With V trimmed by 0 bases and J by 3 bases, 10 bases remained unmatched. The CDR3 is made up of 18 amino acids.

V usage is TRBV5-1 and J usage is TRBJ2-2, with TRBD2 identical over 10 bases. The V and J ends lost 0 bases and 3 bases, in that order; junction bases with no gene match: 11. This CDR3 is built from 19 residues. The V gene's germline CDR1 is SGHRS and CDR2 YFSETQ. DNA of the CDR3: TGCGCCAGCAGCTTGGTCCCCTCTAGCGGGAGTGGGGACACCGGGGAGCTGTTTTTT. Translated, it gives CASSLVPSSGSGDTGELFF.

The chain couples TRBV4-1 to TRBJ1-1; 10 bases match TRBD1. Germline V gene sequence: CDR1 MGHRA, CDR2 YSYEKL. The length of the CDR3 is 17 residues. V trimming: 5 bases; J trimming: 0 bases; junction bases outside the gene matches: 9. CDR3 coding DNA: TGCGCCAGCAGCTCCGGACAGGGGGGTTTGATGAACACTGAAGCTTTCTTT. Protein product: CASSSGQGGLMNTEAFF.

CDR3 amino acids: CAISESQGPYEQYF. DNA of the CDR3: TGTGCCATCAGTGAGTCTCAGGGACCCTACGAGCAGTACTTC. The V gene is TRBV10-3, the J gene TRBJ2-7; D is possibly TRBD1 or TRBD2 (5 bases each). This CDR3 is 14 amino acids long. The V end was cut by 0 bases, the J end by 2 bases, with 8 bases between. CDR1 and CDR2 (germline): ENHRY, SYGVKD.

The gene calls are TRBV28 and TRBJ1-5; weak D call: TRBD1 (5 bases). Per the germline V gene, CDR1 is MDHEN and CDR2 is SYDVKM. With 7 bases removed from V and 10 bases from J, the gap between germline ends came to 17 bases. The CDR3 is made up of 13 amino acids. CDR3 residues: CASNAGPRSPQHF. DNA for the CDR3: TGTGCCAGCAATGCGGGGCCGAGGTCACCCCAGCATTTT.

The chain is built from TRBV6-1 and TRBJ2-7; the match to TRBD1 covers 8 bases. Germline lookup yields CDR1 MNHNS and CDR2 SASEGT. The length of the CDR3 is 12 residues. The trim removed 8 bases at V and 2 bases at J, leaving 2 bases unmatched. CDR3 region: CASRDRPYEQYF. CDR3 DNA: TGTGCCAGCCGGGACAGGCCCTACGAGCAGTACTTC.

A few counts support this clone. CDR3 residues: CASSFGAYSNQPQHF. In DNA form, the CDR3 reads TGTGCCAGCAGCTTTGGAGCTTATAGCAATCAGCCCCAGCATTTT. The V and J genes are TRBV5-6 and TRBJ1-5; D is ambiguous. V was pared by 2 bases and J by 0 bases, with 9 bases between. Germline loops: CDR1 SGHDT, CDR2 YYEEEE. CDR3 size: 15 residues.